The 23 T cell receptor beta chains given below trace back to one sample, sequenced in a study of blood T cell repertoires in COVID-19. The method was immunoSEQ multiplex PCR; TCRdb's version includes in-frame clones alone and lacks a portion of them. Counted here are 390,000 or so clones, more than 80% occurring once; the ten biggest clones make up about 1%. The sequenced material came from PBMCs or T cells enriched from blood (not recorded which). The source of these receptors is a man aged 18 to 30 who had recovered from COVID-19.

This chain connects TRBV7-2 to TRBJ1-2; no definite D call. This CDR3 has 13 amino acids. The germline V gene encodes CDR1 SGHTA and CDR2 FQGNSA. The V gene lost 2 bases and the J gene lost 7 bases, with 11 bases spanning the gap. Written as DNA, the CDR3 is TGTGCCAGCAGCTTAAAGCGAGAGGTTGGCTACACCTTC. Residues: CASSLKREVGYTF.

The chain uses TRBV6-5 and TRBJ2-3, with D possibly matching TRBD2 (5 bases). V lost 5 bases, J lost 3 bases, and 12 bases lay in between. Germline CDR1 is MNHEY and CDR2 is SVGAGI. The CDR3 extends over 14 amino acids. The CDR3 DNA reads as TGTGCCAGCAGTCCTGGACTCATAACAGATACGCAGTATTTT. Amino acid sequence: CASSPGLITDTQYF.

The rearrangement joins TRBV6-1 to TRBJ2-6; D may be TRBD1 (6 bases). Germline CDR1 MNHNS, CDR2 SASEGT. The CDR3 contains 16 residues. V lost 4 bases and J lost 0, with 10 bases in between. In DNA, the CDR3 is TGTGCCAGCAGTGCCCGACAGGTCTCTGGGGCCAACGTCCTGACTTTC. Residues: CASSARQVSGANVLTF.

This clone showed up just once. The chain is built from TRBV12-3 or TRBV12-4 and TRBJ1-1; TRBD1 agrees at 8 bases. The V and J ends lost 1 base and 5 bases, in that order; junction bases with no gene match: 0. This CDR3 region has 13 residues. The CDR3 spells CASSLGDRTEAFF. The CDR3 DNA reads TGTGCCAGCAGTTTAGGGGACAGGACTGAAGCTTTCTTT.

The chain has TRBV11-3 and TRBJ2-1; D is perhaps TRBD2 (7 bases). Looked up from germline, CDR1 is SGHNT and CDR2 is YENEEA. Trimming removed 2 bases from V and 1 base from J, with 12 bases in between. The CDR3 contains 16 residues. This chain's CDR3 is CASSLSGTNSYNEQFF. DNA for the CDR3: TGTGCCAGCAGCTTAAGCGGGACAAATTCCTACAATGAGCAGTTCTTC.

This sequence joins TRBV12-3 or TRBV12-4 and TRBJ1-2; 7 bases align to TRBD1. The CDR3 covers 13 residues. After removal of 5 bases from V and 7 bases from J, the junction contained 7 bases not matched to a gene. The CDR3, as DNA: TGTGCCAGCAGTACCGGGACAGATCTTGGCTACACCTTC. Translation gives CASSTGTDLGYTF.

The V and J genes are TRBV10-2 and TRBJ2-1, with D perhaps matching TRBD2 (6 bases). The CDR3 spans 14 residues. The V gene lost 4 bases and the J gene lost 2 bases, with 9 bases spanning the gap. The germline V gene encodes CDR1 WSHSY and CDR2 SAAADI. The CDR3 region is CASSGASAYNEQFF. The DNA of the CDR3 is TGCGCCAGCAGTGGGGCTAGCGCCTACAATGAGCAGTTCTTC.

CDR3 sequence reads: CASSFESGAMNTEAFF. In DNA form, the CDR3 reads TGTGCCAGCAGTTTCGAGTCAGGGGCGATGAACACTGAAGCTTTCTTT. V and J are TRBV28 and TRBJ1-1, with D possibly matching TRBD1 (6 bases). Per germline, CDR1 MDHEN and CDR2 SYDVKM. V dropped 3 bases and J dropped 0 bases, with 14 bases sitting between them. The CDR3 spans 16 residues.

The chain joins TRBV6-5 to TRBJ1-1, with D maybe TRBD1 (6 bases). With 6 bases removed from V and 2 bases from J, the gap between germline ends came to 13 bases. The CDR3 is made up of 14 amino acids. Germline values: CDR1 MNHEY, CDR2 SVGAGI. In DNA, the CDR3 is TGTGCCAGCAGCGACTGGACAGCCAACACTGAAGCTTTCTTT. Amino acids: CASSDWTANTEAFF.

The chain recombines TRBV2 with TRBJ1-5; D is possibly TRBD1 (5 bases). Germline V gene lookup returns CDR1 SNHLY and CDR2 FYNNEI. The CDR3 is 15 residues long. Between the trimmed V and J ends, which lost 5 bases and 4 bases, there was a span of 15 bases. The CDR3 nucleotides read TGTGCCAGCAGTTCCGGGCAGGGCAGGAATCAGCCCCAGCATTTT. Translated, it gives CASSSGQGRNQPQHF.

V and J are TRBV6-6 and TRBJ1-1, with 7 bases fitting TRBD1. This CDR3 region has 14 residues. Germline loops: CDR1 MNHNY, CDR2 SVGAGI (reference sequence). V was pared by 8 bases and J by 5 bases, with 11 bases of the junction left unmatched. CDR3 loop: CASGPTGSGTEAFF. The CDR3 nucleotides read TGTGCCAGCGGTCCGACAGGGTCGGGAACTGAAGCTTTCTTT.

On this clone: Other DNA sequences in this specimen translate into the identical CDR3. The CDR3 spells CASSFGTGRTEAFF. CDR3 in DNA: TGTGCCAGCAGCTTCGGGACGGGGAGGACTGAAGCTTTCTTT. The rearrangement links TRBV5-5 to TRBJ1-1; D may be TRBD1 (5 bases). This CDR3 has 14 amino acids. The germline V and J ends were trimmed by 2 bases and 5 bases, with 13 bases remaining between them. The germline gives CDR1 SGHKS, CDR2 YYEKEE (reference sequence). Full variable domain (rest looked up from reference TRBV5-5 and TRBJ1-1): DAGVTQSPTHLIKTRGQQVTLRCSPISGHKSVSWYQQVLGQGPQFIFQYYEKEERGRGNFPDRFSARQFPNYSSELNVNALLLGDSALYLCASSFGTGRTEAFFGQGTRLTVV.

The rearrangement joins TRBV29-1 to TRBJ2-1; 8 positions match TRBD2. This CDR3 spans 14 amino acids. Germline CDR1 and CDR2: SQVTM and ANQGSEA. J was trimmed by 5 bases and V by 2 bases; bases with no gene match: 5. The CDR3 DNA is TGCAGCGTTGAAACGGGAGGGTCACACAATGAGCAGTTCTTC. Its translation: CSVETGGSHNEQFF.

The chain has TRBV28 and TRBJ1-5; tentative D call: TRBD1 (5 bases). The V gene's germline CDR1 is MDHEN and CDR2 SYDVKM. This CDR3 has 15 residues. V shed 3 bases and J shed 1 base, with 10 bases lying between them. CDR3 sequence (DNA): TGTGCCAGCAGTTTCCAGGGAACCAGCAATCAGCCCCAGCATTTT. Translation gives CASSFQGTSNQPQHF.

This clone was seen only a few times. This chain uses TRBV18 with TRBJ1-2; D possibly corresponds to TRBD1 (6 bases). This CDR3 has 14 residues. Trimming shortened V by 3 bases and J by 4 bases, and 12 bases separated the two germline ends. Looked up from germline, CDR1 is KGHSH and CDR2 is LQKENI. The CDR3 sequence: CASSPQDSGYGYTF. For the CDR3, the DNA is TGTGCCAGCTCACCGCAGGACAGCGGCTATGGCTACACCTTC.

For the CDR3, the DNA is TGTGCCAGCAGCCCACCCGTTTGGGACAGCGAAGCTTTCTTT. Protein sequence: CASSPPVWDSEAFF. The chain uses TRBV3-1 (or the pseudogene TRBV3-2) and TRBJ1-1; 7 bases are a match to TRBD1. The germline V gene encodes CDR1 LGHDT and CDR2 YNNKEL (reference sequence). The CDR3 is 14 residues long. V was clipped by 4 bases and J by 8 bases; unmatched bases: 10.

The V call is TRBV27, the J call TRBJ2-1; the D gene is possibly TRBD2 (5 bases). The CDR3 loop spans 15 amino acids. V gave up 1 base and J gave up 4 bases, with 11 bases separating them. Germline V gene lookup returns CDR1 MNHEY and CDR2 SMNVEV (reference sequence). CDR3 sequence (DNA): TGTGCCAGCAGTTTATATCCGGGGAGTTACAATGAGCAGTTCTTC. Translated, it gives CASSLYPGSYNEQFF.

The rearrangement uses TRBV4-1 and TRBJ1-4, with a possible D match to TRBD1 (5 bases). Trimming cost V 1 base and J 7 bases, with 13 bases left between them. The CDR3 totals 15 residues. Germline assignment: CDR1 MGHRA and CDR2 YSYEKL. The CDR3 sequence: CASSQVKGVGEKLFF. Written as DNA, the CDR3 is TGCGCCAGCAGCCAAGTTAAAGGGGTGGGTGAAAAACTGTTTTTT.

This clone came up a few times. The chain's CDR3 is CATSPGNNPEQFF. In DNA, the CDR3 is TGTGCCACCAGTCCGGGAAACAACCCTGAGCAGTTCTTC. The chain is built from TRBV15 and TRBJ2-1, with D tentatively TRBD2 (5 bases). CDR3 length equals 13 residues. The V end lost 6 bases, the J end lost 9 bases, and 15 bases lay between the germline ends. Germline CDR1 and CDR2: LNHNV and YYDKDF (reference sequence).

V is TRBV7-9 and J is TRBJ2-7; maybe TRBD1 (6 bases). Between the trimmed V and J ends, which lost 6 bases and 1 base, there was a span of 7 bases. Germline V lookup: CDR1 SEHNR, CDR2 FQNEAQ (reference sequence). The CDR3 has 12 residues. The CDR3 DNA reads as TGTGCCAGCAGTACAGGGTCCTACGAGCAGTACTTC. Translation: CASSTGSYEQYF.

The chain couples TRBV3-1 (or the pseudogene TRBV3-2) to TRBJ2-1; 10 nucleotides match TRBD1. Germline V gives CDR1 LGHDT, CDR2 YNNKEL (reference sequence). V shed 4 bases and J 1 base; nucleotides not matched to a gene: 1. The CDR3 has 15 amino acids. The CDR3 coding sequence is TGTGCCAGCAGCCTGGACAGGGGGTCCTACAATGAGCAGTTCTTC. This codes for CASSLDRGSYNEQFF.

The chain has TRBV2 and TRBJ2-7; possible D gene TRBD1, 6 bases. The CDR3 runs 13 residues. Trimming took off 5 bases at V and 3 bases at J, with 11 bases between the two ends. Germline CDR1 and CDR2: SNHLY and FYNNEI. The CDR3 coding sequence is TGTGCCAGCAGTAGGGACACCTACTACGAGCAGTACTTC. This translates into CASSRDTYYEQYF.

This chain links TRBV28 with TRBJ2-4, with 9 bases aligning to TRBD1. J was trimmed by 10 bases and V by 3 bases; bases with no gene match: 10. Per germline, CDR1 MDHEN and CDR2 SYDVKM. This CDR3 spans 15 amino acids. CDR3: CASSFGQGRQWIQYF. The CDR3 DNA reads as TGTGCCAGCAGTTTTGGACAGGGGCGGCAGTGGATTCAGTACTTC.